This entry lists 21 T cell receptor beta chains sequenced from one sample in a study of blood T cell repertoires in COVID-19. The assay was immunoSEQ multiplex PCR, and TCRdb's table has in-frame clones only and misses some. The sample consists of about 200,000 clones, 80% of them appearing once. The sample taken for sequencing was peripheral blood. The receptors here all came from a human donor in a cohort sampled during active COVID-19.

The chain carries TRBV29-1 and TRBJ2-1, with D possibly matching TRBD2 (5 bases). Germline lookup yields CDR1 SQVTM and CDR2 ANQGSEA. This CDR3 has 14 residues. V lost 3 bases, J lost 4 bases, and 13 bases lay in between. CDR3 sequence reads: CSVEPASPYNEQFF. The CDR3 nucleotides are TGCAGCGTTGAGCCGGCTAGCCCTTACAATGAGCAGTTCTTC.

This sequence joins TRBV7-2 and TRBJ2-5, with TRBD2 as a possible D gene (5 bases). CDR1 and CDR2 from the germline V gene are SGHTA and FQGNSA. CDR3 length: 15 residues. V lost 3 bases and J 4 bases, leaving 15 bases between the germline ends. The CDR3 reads CASSFGFGVGETQYF. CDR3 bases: TGTGCCAGCAGCTTTGGTTTCGGGGTGGGAGAGACCCAGTACTTC.

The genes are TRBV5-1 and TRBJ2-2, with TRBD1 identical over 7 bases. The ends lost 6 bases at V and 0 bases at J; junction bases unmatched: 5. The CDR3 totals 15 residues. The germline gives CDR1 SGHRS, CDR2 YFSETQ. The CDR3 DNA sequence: TGCGCCAGCACCCCGGGGACAGCGAACACCGGGGAGCTGTTTTTT. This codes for CASTPGTANTGELFF.

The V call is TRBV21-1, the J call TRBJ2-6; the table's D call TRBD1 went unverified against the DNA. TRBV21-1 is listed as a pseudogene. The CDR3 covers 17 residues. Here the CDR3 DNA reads TGTGCCAGCAGCATCCGGGACAGGGCCTCTGGGGCCAACGTCCTGACTTTC. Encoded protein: CASSIRDRASGANVLTF.

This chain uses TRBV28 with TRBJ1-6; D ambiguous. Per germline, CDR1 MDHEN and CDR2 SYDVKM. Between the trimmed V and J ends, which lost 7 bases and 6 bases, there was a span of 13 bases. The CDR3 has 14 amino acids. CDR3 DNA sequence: TGTGCCAGCATCAGACTCATGGGTAATTCACCCCTCCACTTT. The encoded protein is CASIRLMGNSPLHF.

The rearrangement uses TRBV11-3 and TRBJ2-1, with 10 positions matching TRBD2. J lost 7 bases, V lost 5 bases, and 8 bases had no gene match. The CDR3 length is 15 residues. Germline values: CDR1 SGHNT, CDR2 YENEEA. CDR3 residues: CASSPLAGVGNEQFF. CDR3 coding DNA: TGTGCCAGCAGCCCGCTAGCGGGAGTGGGTAATGAGCAGTTCTTC.

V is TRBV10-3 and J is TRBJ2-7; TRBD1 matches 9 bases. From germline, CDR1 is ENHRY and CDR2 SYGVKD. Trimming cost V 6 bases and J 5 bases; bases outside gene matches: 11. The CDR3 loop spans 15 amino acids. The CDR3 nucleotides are TGTGCCATCAGCCCCGCCCGGGACAGGGTCCACGAGCAGTACTTC. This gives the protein CAISPARDRVHEQYF.

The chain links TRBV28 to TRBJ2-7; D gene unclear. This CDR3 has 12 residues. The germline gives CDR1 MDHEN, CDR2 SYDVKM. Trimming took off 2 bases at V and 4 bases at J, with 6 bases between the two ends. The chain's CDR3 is CASSLLGYEQYF. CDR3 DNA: TGTGCCAGCAGTTTACTAGGTTACGAGCAGTACTTC.

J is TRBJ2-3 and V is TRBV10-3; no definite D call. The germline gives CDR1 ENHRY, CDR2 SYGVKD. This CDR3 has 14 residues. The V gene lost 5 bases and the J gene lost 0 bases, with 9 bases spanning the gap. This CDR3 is CAISTPTSTDTQYF. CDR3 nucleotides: TGTGCCATCAGTACTCCGACTAGCACAGATACGCAGTATTTT.

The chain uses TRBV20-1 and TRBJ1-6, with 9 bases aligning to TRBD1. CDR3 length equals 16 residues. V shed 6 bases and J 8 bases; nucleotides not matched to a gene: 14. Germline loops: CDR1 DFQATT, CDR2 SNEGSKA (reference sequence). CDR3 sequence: CSASQQGAHSDSPLHF. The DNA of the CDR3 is TGCAGTGCGAGTCAACAGGGGGCGCATTCGGATTCACCCCTCCACTTT.

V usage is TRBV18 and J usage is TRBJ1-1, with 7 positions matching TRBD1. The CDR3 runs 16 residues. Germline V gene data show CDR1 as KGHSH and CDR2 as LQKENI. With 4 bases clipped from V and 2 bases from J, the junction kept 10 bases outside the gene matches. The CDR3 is CASSLTPGQQNTEAFF. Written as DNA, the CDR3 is TGTGCCAGCTCACTAACCCCGGGACAGCAAAACACTGAAGCTTTCTTT.

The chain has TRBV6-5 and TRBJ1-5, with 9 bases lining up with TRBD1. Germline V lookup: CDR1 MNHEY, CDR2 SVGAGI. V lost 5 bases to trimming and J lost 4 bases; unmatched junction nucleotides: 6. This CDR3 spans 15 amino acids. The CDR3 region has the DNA TGTGCCAGCAGTCCCACAGGGGGCCTAAATCAGCCCCAGCATTTT. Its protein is CASSPTGGLNQPQHF.

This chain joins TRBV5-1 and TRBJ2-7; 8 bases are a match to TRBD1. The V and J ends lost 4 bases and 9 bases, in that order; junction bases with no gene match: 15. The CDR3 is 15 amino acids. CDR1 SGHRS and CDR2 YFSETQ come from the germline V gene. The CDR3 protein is CASSQDSGTGSWQYF. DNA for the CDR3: TGCGCCAGCAGCCAAGACTCCGGGACAGGATCGTGGCAGTACTTC.

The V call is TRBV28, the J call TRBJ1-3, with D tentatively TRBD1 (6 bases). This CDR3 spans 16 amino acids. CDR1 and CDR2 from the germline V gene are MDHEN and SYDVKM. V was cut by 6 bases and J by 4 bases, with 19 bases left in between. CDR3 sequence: CASRSGTLKGGNTIYF. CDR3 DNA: TGTGCCAGCAGGTCCGGGACATTAAAGGGCGGAAACACCATATATTTT.

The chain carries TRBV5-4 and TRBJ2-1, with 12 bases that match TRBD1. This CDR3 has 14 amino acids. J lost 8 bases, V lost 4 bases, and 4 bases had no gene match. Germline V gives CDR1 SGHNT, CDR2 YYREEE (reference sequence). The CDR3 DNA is TGTGCCAGCAGCGGGACAGGGGGCGTCTATGAGCAGTTCTTC. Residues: CASSGTGGVYEQFF. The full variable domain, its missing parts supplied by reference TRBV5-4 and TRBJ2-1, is ETGVTQSPTHLIKTRGQQVTLRCSSQSGHNTVSWYQQALGQGPQFIFQYYREEENGRGNFPPRFSGLQFPNYSSELNVNALELDDSALYLCASSGTGGVYEQFFGPGTRLTVL.

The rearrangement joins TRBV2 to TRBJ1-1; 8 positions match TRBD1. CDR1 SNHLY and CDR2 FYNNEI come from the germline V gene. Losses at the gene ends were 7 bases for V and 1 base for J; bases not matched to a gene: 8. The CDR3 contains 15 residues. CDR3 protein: CASTEDRVRNTEAFF. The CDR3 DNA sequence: TGTGCCAGCACCGAGGACAGGGTGAGGAACACTGAAGCTTTCTTT. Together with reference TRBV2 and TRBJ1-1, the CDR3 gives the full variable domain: EPEVTQTPSHQVTQMGQEVILRCVPISNHLYFYWYRQILGQKVEFLVSFYNNEISEKSEIFDDQFSVERPDGSNFTLKIRSTKLEDSAMYFCASTEDRVRNTEAFFGQGTRLTVV.

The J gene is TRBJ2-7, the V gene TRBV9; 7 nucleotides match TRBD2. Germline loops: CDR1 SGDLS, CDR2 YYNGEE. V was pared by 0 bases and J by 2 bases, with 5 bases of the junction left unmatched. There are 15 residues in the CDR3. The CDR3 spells CASSVGLAETYEQYF. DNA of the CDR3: TGTGCCAGCAGCGTAGGTCTAGCGGAGACCTACGAGCAGTACTTC.

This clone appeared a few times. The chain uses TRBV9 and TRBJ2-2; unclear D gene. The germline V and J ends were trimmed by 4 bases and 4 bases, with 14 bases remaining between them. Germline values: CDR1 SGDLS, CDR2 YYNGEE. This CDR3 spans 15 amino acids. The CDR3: CASSLAELGTGELFF. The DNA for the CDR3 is TGTGCCAGCAGCCTCGCGGAGTTAGGCACCGGGGAGCTGTTTTTT.

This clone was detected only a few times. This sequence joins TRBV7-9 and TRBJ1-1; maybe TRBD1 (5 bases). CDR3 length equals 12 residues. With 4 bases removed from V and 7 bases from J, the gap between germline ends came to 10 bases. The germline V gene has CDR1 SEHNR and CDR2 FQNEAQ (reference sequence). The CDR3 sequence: CASSSQGIEAFF. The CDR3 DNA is TGTGCCAGCAGCTCCCAGGGTATTGAAGCTTTCTTT.

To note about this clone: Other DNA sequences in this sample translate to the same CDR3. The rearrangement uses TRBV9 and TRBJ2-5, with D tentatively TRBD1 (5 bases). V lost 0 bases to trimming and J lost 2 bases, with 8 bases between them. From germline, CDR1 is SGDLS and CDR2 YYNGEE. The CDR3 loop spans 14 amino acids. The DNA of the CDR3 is TGTGCCAGCAGCGTAGAGGGGCTACAAGAGACCCAGTACTTC. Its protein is CASSVEGLQETQYF.

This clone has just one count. CDR3 residues: CASMGLAVYEQYF. CDR3 nucleotides: TGTGCCAGCATGGGACTAGCGGTCTACGAGCAGTACTTC. This chain links TRBV28 with TRBJ2-7; 11 bases are shared with TRBD2. The CDR3 totals 13 residues. J lost 3 bases, V lost 7 bases, and 2 bases had no gene match. The germline V gene has CDR1 MDHEN and CDR2 SYDVKM.